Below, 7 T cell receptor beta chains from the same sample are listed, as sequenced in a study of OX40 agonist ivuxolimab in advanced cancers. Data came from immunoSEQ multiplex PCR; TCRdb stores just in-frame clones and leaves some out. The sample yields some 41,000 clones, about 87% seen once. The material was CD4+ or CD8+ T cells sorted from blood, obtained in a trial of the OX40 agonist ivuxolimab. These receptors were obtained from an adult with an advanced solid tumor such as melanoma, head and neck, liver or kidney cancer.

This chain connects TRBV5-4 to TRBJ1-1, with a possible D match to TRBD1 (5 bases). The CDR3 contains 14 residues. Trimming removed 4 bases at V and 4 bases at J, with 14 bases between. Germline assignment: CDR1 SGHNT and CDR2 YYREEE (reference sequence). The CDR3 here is CASSRGPTPTEAFF. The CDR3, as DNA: TGTGCCAGCAGCAGGGGCCCAACCCCCACTGAAGCTTTCTTT.

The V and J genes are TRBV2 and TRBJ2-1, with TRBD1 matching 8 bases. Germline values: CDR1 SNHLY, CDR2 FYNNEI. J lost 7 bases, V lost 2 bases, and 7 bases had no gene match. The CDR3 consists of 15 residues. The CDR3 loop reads CASSESQGAKNEQFF. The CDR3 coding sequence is TGTGCCAGCAGTGAATCCCAGGGGGCTAAAAATGAGCAGTTCTTC.

This chain's CDR3 is CASSLEDQYEQYF. CDR3 in DNA: TGTGCCAGCAGCTTAGAGGACCAATACGAGCAGTACTTC. The chain recombines TRBV7-3 with TRBJ2-7; D unresolved. The V gene lost 2 bases and the J gene lost 4 bases, with 9 bases spanning the gap. The CDR3 length is 13 residues. Per the germline V gene, CDR1 is SGHTA and CDR2 is FQGTGA.

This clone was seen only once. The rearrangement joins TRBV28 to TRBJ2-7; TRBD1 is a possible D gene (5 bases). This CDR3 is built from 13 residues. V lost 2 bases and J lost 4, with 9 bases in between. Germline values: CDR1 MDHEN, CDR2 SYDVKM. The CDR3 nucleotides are TGTGCCAGCAGTTTAAATAGGGGATACGAGCAGTACTTC. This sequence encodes CASSLNRGYEQYF.

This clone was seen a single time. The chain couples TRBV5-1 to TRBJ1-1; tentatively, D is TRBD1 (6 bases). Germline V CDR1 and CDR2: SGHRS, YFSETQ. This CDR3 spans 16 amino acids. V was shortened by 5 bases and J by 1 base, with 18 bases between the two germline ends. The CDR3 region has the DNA TGCGCCAGCAGACGTACCCCGGGACAAACGAACACTGAAGCTTTCTTT. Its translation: CASRRTPGQTNTEAFF.

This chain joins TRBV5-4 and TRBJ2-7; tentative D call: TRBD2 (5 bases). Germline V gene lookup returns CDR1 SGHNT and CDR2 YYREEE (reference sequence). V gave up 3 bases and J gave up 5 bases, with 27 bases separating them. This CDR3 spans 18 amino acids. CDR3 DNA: TGTGCCAGCAGCTCCGAGACCGGTCTCGGGGAGTCAGGAAACGAGCAGTACTTC. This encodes CASSSETGLGESGNEQYF.

The CDR3 DNA follows: TGTGCCAGTAGTACCCAATGGACGAACACTGAAGCTTTCTTT. Translated: CASSTQWTNTEAFF. This chain links TRBV19 with TRBJ1-1; D gene uncertain. Looked up from germline, CDR1 is LNHDA and CDR2 is SQIVND (reference sequence). CDR3 length: 14 amino acids. V was pared by 4 bases and J by 1 base, with 10 bases between. The entire variable domain, with the rest obtained from reference TRBV19 and TRBJ1-1, is as follows: DGGITQSPKYLFRKEGQNVTLSCEQNLNHDAMYWYRQDPGQGLRLIYYSQIVNDFQKGDIAEGYSVSREKKESFPLTVTSAQKNPTAFYLCASSTQWTNTEAFFGQGTRLTVV.